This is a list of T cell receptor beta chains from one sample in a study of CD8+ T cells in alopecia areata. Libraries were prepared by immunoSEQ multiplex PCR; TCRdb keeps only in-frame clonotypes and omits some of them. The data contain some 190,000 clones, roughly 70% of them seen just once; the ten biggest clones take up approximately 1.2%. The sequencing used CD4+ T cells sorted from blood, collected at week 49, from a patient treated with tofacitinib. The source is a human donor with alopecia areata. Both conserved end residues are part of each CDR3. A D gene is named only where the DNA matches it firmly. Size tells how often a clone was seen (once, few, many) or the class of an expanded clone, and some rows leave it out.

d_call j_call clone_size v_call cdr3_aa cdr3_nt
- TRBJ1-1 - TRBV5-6 CASSPQGTEAFF TGTGCCAGCAGCCCACAGGGAACTGAAGCTTTCTTT
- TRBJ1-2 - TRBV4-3 CASSRDTGNYGYTF TGCGCCAGCAGCCGCGATACAGGGAACTATGGCTACACCTTC
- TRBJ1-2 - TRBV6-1 CASSEVVGSYGYTF TGTGCCAGCAGTGAAGTTGTCGGATCCTATGGCTACACCTTC
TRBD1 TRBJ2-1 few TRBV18 CASSPPAGQGAREQFF TGTGCCAGCTCACCACCGGCGGGACAGGGGGCGCGGGAGCAGTTCTTC
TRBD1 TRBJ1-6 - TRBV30 CAWSSDRGNSPLHF TGTGCCTGGAGTTCAGACAGGGGTAATTCACCCCTCCACTTT
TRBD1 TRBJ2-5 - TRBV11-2 CASTLGVRPGTGSETQYF TGTGCCAGCACCCTCGGGGTCCGTCCCGGGACAGGGTCGGAGACCCAGTACTTC
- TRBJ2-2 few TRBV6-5 CASSYVTRNTGELFF TGTGCCAGCAGTTACGTGACCCGGAACACCGGGGAGCTGTTTTTT
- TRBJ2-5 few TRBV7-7 CASSLFATQGETQYF TGTGCCAGCAGCTTATTTGCAACTCAGGGGGAGACCCAGTACTTC
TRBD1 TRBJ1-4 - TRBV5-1 CASSLVPSDRELFF TGCGCCAGCAGCTTGGTCCCCAGCGACAGGGAACTGTTTTTT
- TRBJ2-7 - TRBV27 CASSKLSVNEQYF TGTGCCAGCAGTAAGCTTTCGGTAAACGAGCAGTACTTC
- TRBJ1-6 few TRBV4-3 CASSPEDRNSPLHF TGCGCCAGCAGCCCAGAGGACAGAAATTCACCCCTCCACTTT
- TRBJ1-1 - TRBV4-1 CASSQVWDTEAFF TGCGCCAGCAGCCAAGTATGGGACACTGAAGCTTTCTTT
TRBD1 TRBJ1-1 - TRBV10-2 CASSESGTGAPNTEAFF TGCGCCAGCAGTGAGTCGGGGACAGGGGCCCCGAACACTGAAGCTTTCTTT
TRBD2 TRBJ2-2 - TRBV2 CASRNPSGMNTGELFF TGTGCCAGCAGGAATCCTAGCGGGATGAACACCGGGGAGCTGTTTTTT
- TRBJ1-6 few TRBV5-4 CASSLAAGGSPLHF TGTGCCAGCAGCTTGGCTGCGGGGGGTTCACCCCTCCACTTT
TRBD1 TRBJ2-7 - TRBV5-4 CASSRTGPTYEQYF TGTGCCAGCTCCAGGACAGGGCCTACCTACGAGCAGTACTTC
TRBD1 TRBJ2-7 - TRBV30 CAWRATGPKQYF TGTGCCTGGAGAGCGACAGGGCCCAAGCAGTACTTC
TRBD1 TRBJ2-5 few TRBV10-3 CATRTGETQYF TGTGCCACCCGGACAGGAGAGACCCAGTACTTC
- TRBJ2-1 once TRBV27 CASSGGGPHNEQFF TGTGCCAGCAGTGGGGGTGGGCCACACAATGAGCAGTTCTTC
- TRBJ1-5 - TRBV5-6 CASSNWGGNQPQHF TGTGCCAGCAGCAACTGGGGGGGGAATCAGCCCCAGCATTTT
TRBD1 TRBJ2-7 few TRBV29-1 CSVCRDRGTHQYF TGCAGCGTCTGCCGGGACAGGGGAACCCATCAGTACTTC
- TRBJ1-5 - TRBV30 CAWSSVSNQPQHF TGTGCCTGGAGTTCGGTGAGCAATCAGCCCCAGCATTTT
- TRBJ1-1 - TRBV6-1 CASSDGWMNTEAFF TGTGCCAGCAGTGACGGATGGATGAACACTGAAGCTTTCTTT